What follows describes a single T cell receptor beta chain. Authors' data handling: Scientists estimated how many nucleated cells there were by amplifying reference gene primers. The protocol was immunoSEQ multiplex PCR, while the TCRdb copy is restricted to in-frame clones and leaves out a portion. The V and J calls and clone size are taken from that table; D and trimming were inferred from the DNA. Found here are about 260,000 clones, roughly nine tenths of them singletons; the top ten hold about 3.6%. The ends lost 6 bases at V and 8 bases at J; junction bases unmatched: 3. CDR3 length: 11 residues. The sample is drawn from a study of blood T cell repertoires in COVID-19.

V gene TRBV12-3 or TRBV12-4 combines with J gene TRBJ1-1; 7 positions agree with TRBD1. This TCR was recovered from a man aged 18 to 30 with active or convalescent COVID-19. The sequenced material came from peripheral blood. CDR3 amino acids: CASRTGPEAFF. The CDR3 coding sequence is TGTGCCAGCAGGACAGGGCCCGAAGCTTTCTTT.